This is a list of T cell receptor beta chains from one sample in a study of T cell clones after liver transplantation. This table comes from immunoSEQ multiplex PCR, and its TCRdb copy is limited to in-frame clones, with some not included. The profile shows about 76,000 clones, approximately 82% of them singletons. The sequenced sample was CD4+ T cells from blood, obtained at the 22-month timepoint. The source of these receptors is a human patient who received a liver transplant. Some of these T cells may belong to the graft donor. Both conserved end residues are part of each CDR3. The D gene is left open where the match is weak. Size values are once, few and many counts, or a class for expanded clones, and some rows have none.

D,size,J,V,length,DNA,CDR3
.,.,TRBJ1-5,TRBV7-2,13,TGTGCCAGCAGACCCTCCAGGGGCCAGCCCCAGCATTTT,CASRPSRGQPQHF
.,few,TRBJ1-2,TRBV9,14,TGTGCCAGCAGCGTAGTCGGGGGAAGCTATGGCTACACCTTC,CASSVVGGSYGYTF
.,once,TRBJ2-5,TRBV19,16,TGTGCCAGTAGTATAGGAGGCGCGGGGCCTGGAGGGACCCAGTACTTC,CASSIGGAGPGGTQYF
.,.,TRBJ2-7,TRBV6-6,14,TGTGCCAGCGGGCGGGGGGACAGATCTTCCGAGCAGTACTTC,CASGRGDRSSEQYF
.,once,TRBJ2-7,TRBV5-6,13,TGTGCCAGCAGCTCCGACCTAGCCTACGAGCAGTACTTC,CASSSDLAYEQYF
.,few,TRBJ2-2,TRBV25-1,15,TGTGCCAGCAGTGAGTGGGGGCTGAACACCGGGGAGCTGTTTTTT,CASSEWGLNTGELFF
TRBD2,.,TRBJ2-7,TRBV6-6,15,TGTGCCAGCATCCCAAGCGGGAGAGGGGCCTACGAGCAGTACTTC,CASIPSGRGAYEQYF
.,.,TRBJ2-2,TRBV9,15,TGTGCCAGCAGCCTAGACAGAGCTAACACCGGGGAGCTGTTTTTT,CASSLDRANTGELFF
TRBD2,.,TRBJ2-3,TRBV5-4,17,TGTGCCAGCAGCTTGGGACGTAGCGGGGGAGGGACAGATACGCAGTATTTT,CASSLGRSGGGTDTQYF
.,once,TRBJ2-5,TRBV7-2,12,TGTGCCGGTATGGTGGGGGGAGAGACCCAGTACTTC,CAGMVGGETQYF
TRBD2,few,TRBJ2-7,TRBV5-5,12,TGTGCCAGTCAAAGGGAGGGTCCCGAGCAGTACTTC,CASQREGPEQYF
TRBD1,.,TRBJ2-3,TRBV7-3,15,TGTGCCAGCAGCTTATCCGTGACAGGGGGGAATACGCAGTATTTT,CASSLSVTGGNTQYF
.,few,TRBJ2-5,TRBV6-6,12,TGTGCCAGCGGGGGGCTAAGGGAGACCCAGTACTTC,CASGGLRETQYF
.,.,TRBJ1-2,TRBV7-3,16,TGTGCCAGCAGCTTAATTACCCGGGACGTAAGATATGGCTACACCTTC,CASSLITRDVRYGYTF
.,once,TRBJ2-7,TRBV6-6,13,TGTGCCAGCAGCGACCCCCCCCATTTTTGGCAGTACTTC,CASSDPPHFWQYF
.,.,TRBJ2-7,TRBV29-1,12,TGCAGCGTTGAAGAGGGGGTTGCGGAGCAGTACTTC,CSVEEGVAEQYF
.,.,TRBJ2-3,TRBV19,14,TGTGCCAGTAGTATAGAAGCTAGCTCAGTATCGCAGTATTTT,CASSIEASSVSQYF
.,.,TRBJ1-5,TRBV28,17,TGTGCCAGCAGTTTAGTCCCTGCCAGGGGAAAGAATCAGCCCCAGCATTTT,CASSLVPARGKNQPQHF
TRBD2,.,TRBJ2-3,TRBV7-2,19,TGTGCCAGCAGCTTGATGTACGGGGGTAGCGGGGGGCGGACAGATACGCAGTATTTT,CASSLMYGGSGGRTDTQYF
TRBD1,.,TRBJ1-5,TRBV4-1,16,TGCGCCAGCAGCCAAGATTTCAGGGGGGGCAATCAGCCCCAGCATTTT,CASSQDFRGGNQPQHF
TRBD2,.,TRBJ2-3,TRBV5-6,17,TGTGCCAGCAGCTTCGGCCCTAGCGGGGCTAGCACAGATACGCAGTATTTT,CASSFGPSGASTDTQYF
.,.,TRBJ1-5,TRBV7-9,15,TGTGCCAGCAGCTCCCAACTCGACAGGTATCAGCCCCAGCATTTT,CASSSQLDRYQPQHF
TRBD1,.,TRBJ1-1,TRBV7-9,16,TGTGCCAGCAGCTTTGGAGGGGGCCGGAGGAACACTGAAGCTTTCTTT,CASSFGGGRRNTEAFF
.,.,TRBJ2-7,TRBV6-6,15,TGTGCCAGCAGTCCGACCGGACAGACTACCTACGAGCAGTACTTC,CASSPTGQTTYEQYF
TRBD2,.,TRBJ2-3,TRBV5-1,15,TGCGCCAGCAGCTTGGGACTAGCGGAGGGGAATACGCAGTATTTT,CASSLGLAEGNTQYF
TRBD1,.,TRBJ2-7,TRBV6-5,11,TGTGCCAGCCGGGACAGCTACGAGCAGTACTTC,CASRDSYEQYF
.,.,TRBJ2-5,TRBV6-5,13,TGTGCCAGCAGCTCTAGCCTTGCGGAGACCCAGTACTTC,CASSSSLAETQYF
.,few,TRBJ2-2,TRBV28,13,TGTGCCAGCAGGAGGACAGCGACCGGGGAGCTGTTTTTT,CASRRTATGELFF
.,.,TRBJ1-1,TRBV7-9,12,TGTGCCAGCAGCCTGGTTTCGGCTGAAGCTTTCTTT,CASSLVSAEAFF